A single sample gave rise to the 8 T cell receptor beta chains below, sequenced in a study of blood T cells in healthy people across ages. The second PCR ran about 6 to 12 cycles with a sample-barcoded 5' primer and J-beta primers. TCRdb passed the 5' RACE reads through MiXCR, listing each CDR3 protein once. In the table there are 900,000 to 950,000 distinct CDR3 sequences, under 35% of which are singletons. The same data also contributed to another study, on T cells of mothers and their children.

Sequenced input: blood. The source is a woman between 40 and 55 years old in good health.

Many counts were recorded for this clonotype. The CDR3 loop is CSAMIVRSGGSYNEQFF. The CDR3 bases are TGCAGTGCTATGATTGTTCGGTCGGGAGGCTCCTACAATGAGCAGTTCTTC. The J gene is TRBJ2-1, the V gene TRBV20-1; the match to TRBD2 covers 7 bases. The junction had 12 bases not matched to a gene; V was cut back by 4 bases and J by 0 bases. The germline V gene has CDR1 DFQATT and CDR2 SNEGSKA (reference sequence). CDR3 size: 17 residues.

The V call is TRBV7-2, the J call TRBJ2-2; D is unresolved. The V gene's germline CDR1 is SGHTA and CDR2 FQGNSA. The V end was cut by 3 bases, the J end by 1 base, with 12 bases between. This CDR3 is 16 amino acids long. CDR3 loop: CASSLSYNLNTGELFF. The DNA of the CDR3 is TGTGCCAGCAGCTTGTCCTATAACCTGAACACCGGGGAGCTGTTTTTT.

The rearrangement uses TRBV7-9 and TRBJ2-5; D gene ambiguous. The CDR3 has 16 residues. V gave up 1 base and J gave up 1 base, with 13 bases separating them. In germline, CDR1 is SEHNR, CDR2 FQNEAQ (reference sequence). The CDR3 protein is CASSLDWSGSQETQYF. The CDR3 DNA follows: TGTGCCAGCAGCTTAGATTGGTCGGGTTCCCAAGAGACCCAGTACTTC.

The genes are TRBV11-2 and TRBJ2-4; TRBD2 agrees at 9 bases. This CDR3 contains 13 residues. Germline V gene lookup returns CDR1 SGHAT and CDR2 FQNNGV. Losses at the gene ends were 3 bases for V and 13 bases for J; bases not matched to a gene: 7. The CDR3 sequence is CASSFSGSNEQYF. The CDR3 DNA is TGTGCCAGCAGCTTTAGCGGGAGCAATGAGCAGTACTTC. The variable domain in full, completed from reference TRBV11-2 and TRBJ2-4, reads EAGVAQSPRYKIIEKRQSVAFWCNPISGHATLYWYQQILGQGPKLLIQFQNNGVVDDSQLPKDRFSAERLKGVDSTLKIQPAKLEDSAVYLCASSFSGSNEQYFGAGTRLSVL.

This clonotype has a handful of counts. This sequence joins TRBV28 and TRBJ2-7; 10 positions agree with TRBD1. Germline V gene data show CDR1 as MDHEN and CDR2 as SYDVKM. There are 15 residues in the CDR3. V trimming: 3 bases; J trimming: 2 bases; junction bases outside the gene matches: 4. CDR3 DNA sequence: TGTGCCAGCAGTTTCCAGACAGGGGGCCCCTACGAGCAGTACTTC. Amino acid sequence: CASSFQTGGPYEQYF.

The sample holds a few counts of this clonotype. The chain combines TRBV7-8 with TRBJ1-5; no reliable D call. Germline V CDR1 and CDR2: SGHVS, FQNEAQ. Trimming shortened V by 4 bases and J by 1 base, and 17 bases separated the two germline ends. This CDR3 is built from 17 residues. This CDR3 is CASSSGTPHESNQPQHF. The CDR3 DNA follows: TGTGCCAGCAGCTCTGGAACCCCGCACGAGAGCAATCAGCCCCAGCATTTT.

In its sample, this clonotype was seen a few times. V usage is TRBV20-1 and J usage is TRBJ2-5, with 8 positions matching TRBD2. The J call may be in error: the DNA end matches TRBJ2-7 better. The length of the CDR3 is 13 residues. CDR1 is DFQATT and CDR2 is SNEGSKA in the germline V gene (reference sequence). The chain's CDR3 is CSAEWTSTYEQYF. CDR3 coding DNA: TGCAGTGCTGAATGGACTAGCACCTACGAGCAGTACTTC.

This clonotype was detected many times. This chain connects TRBV20-1 to TRBJ2-7, with D maybe TRBD1 (7 bases). Germline lookup yields CDR1 DFQATT and CDR2 SNEGSKA (reference sequence). CDR3 length: 12 amino acids. Trimming removed 5 bases from V and 6 bases from J, with 14 bases in between. CDR3 in amino acids: CSAWAQGGEQYF. The CDR3 coding sequence is TGCAGTGCTTGGGCCCAGGGGGGCGAGCAGTACTTC.